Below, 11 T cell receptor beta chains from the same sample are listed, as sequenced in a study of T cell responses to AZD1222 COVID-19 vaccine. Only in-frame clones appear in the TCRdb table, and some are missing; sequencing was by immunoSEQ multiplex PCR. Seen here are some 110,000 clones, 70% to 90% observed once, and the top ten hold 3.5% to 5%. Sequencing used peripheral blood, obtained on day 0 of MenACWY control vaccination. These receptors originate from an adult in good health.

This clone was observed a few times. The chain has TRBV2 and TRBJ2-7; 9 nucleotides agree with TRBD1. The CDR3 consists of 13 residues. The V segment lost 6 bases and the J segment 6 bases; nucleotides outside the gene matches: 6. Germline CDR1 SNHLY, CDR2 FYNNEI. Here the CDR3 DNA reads TGTGCCAGCAGGATAGACAGGGGGGCCGAGCAGTACTTC. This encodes CASRIDRGAEQYF.

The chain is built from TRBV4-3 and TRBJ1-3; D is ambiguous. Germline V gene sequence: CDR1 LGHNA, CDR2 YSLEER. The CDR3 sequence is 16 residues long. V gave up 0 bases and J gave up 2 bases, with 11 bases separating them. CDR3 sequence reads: CASSQDRRAPGNTIYF. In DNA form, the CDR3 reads TGCGCCAGCAGCCAAGATCGGAGAGCACCTGGAAACACCATATATTTT.

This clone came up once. CDR3 nucleotides: TGTGCCAGCAGCCCACCCGGGACAGGGCGCTACGAGCAGTACTTC. This translates into CASSPPGTGRYEQYF. The chain couples TRBV3-1 (or the pseudogene TRBV3-2) to TRBJ2-7, with TRBD1 identical over 9 bases. This CDR3 has 15 residues. The ends lost 4 bases at V and 3 bases at J; junction bases unmatched: 7. Germline lookup yields CDR1 LGHDT and CDR2 YNNKEL (reference sequence).

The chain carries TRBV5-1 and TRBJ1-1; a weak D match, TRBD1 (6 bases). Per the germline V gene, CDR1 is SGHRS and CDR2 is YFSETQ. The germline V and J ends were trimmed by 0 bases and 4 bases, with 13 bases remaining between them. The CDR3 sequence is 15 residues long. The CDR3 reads CASSLVSGAGTEAFF. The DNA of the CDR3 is TGCGCCAGCAGCTTGGTTTCGGGGGCGGGCACTGAAGCTTTCTTT.

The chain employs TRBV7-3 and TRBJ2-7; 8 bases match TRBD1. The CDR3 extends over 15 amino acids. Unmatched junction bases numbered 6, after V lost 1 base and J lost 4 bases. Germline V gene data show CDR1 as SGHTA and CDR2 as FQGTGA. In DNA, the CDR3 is TGTGCCAGCAGCTTAAGGCCAGGGGGCCCTTACGAGCAGTACTTC. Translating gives CASSLRPGGPYEQYF.

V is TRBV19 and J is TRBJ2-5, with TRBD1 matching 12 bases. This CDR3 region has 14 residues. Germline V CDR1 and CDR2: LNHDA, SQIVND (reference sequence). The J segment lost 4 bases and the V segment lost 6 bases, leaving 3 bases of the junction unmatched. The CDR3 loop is CASRGQGAGETQYF. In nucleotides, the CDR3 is TGTGCCAGTAGGGGACAGGGGGCCGGAGAGACCCAGTACTTC.

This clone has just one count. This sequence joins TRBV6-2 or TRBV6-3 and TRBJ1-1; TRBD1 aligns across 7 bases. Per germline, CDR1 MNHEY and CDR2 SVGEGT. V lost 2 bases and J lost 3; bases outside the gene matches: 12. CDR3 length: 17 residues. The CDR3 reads CASSYRAEQGSDTEAFF. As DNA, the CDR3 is TGTGCCAGCAGTTACCGCGCGGAACAGGGGAGTGACACTGAAGCTTTCTTT.

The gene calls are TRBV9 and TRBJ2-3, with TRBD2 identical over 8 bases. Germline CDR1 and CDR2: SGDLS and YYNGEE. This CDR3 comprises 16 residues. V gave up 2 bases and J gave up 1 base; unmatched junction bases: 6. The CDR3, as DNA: TGTGCCAGCAGCGTTAGCGGGGAGCCTCGCACAGATACGCAGTATTTT. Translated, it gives CASSVSGEPRTDTQYF.

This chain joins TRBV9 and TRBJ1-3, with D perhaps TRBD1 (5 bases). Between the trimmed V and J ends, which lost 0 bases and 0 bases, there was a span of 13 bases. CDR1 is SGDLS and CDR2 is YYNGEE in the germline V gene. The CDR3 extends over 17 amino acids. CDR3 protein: CASSVGWGVTSGNTIYF. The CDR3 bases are TGTGCCAGCAGCGTAGGATGGGGCGTAACCTCTGGAAACACCATATATTTT.

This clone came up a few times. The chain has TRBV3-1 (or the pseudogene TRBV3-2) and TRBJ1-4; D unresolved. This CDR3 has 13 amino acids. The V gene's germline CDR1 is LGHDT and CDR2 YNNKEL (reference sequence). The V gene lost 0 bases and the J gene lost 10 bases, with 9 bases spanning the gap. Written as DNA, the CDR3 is TGTGCCAGCAGCCAAGATAGGGTTGGAAAACTGTTTTTT. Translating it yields CASSQDRVGKLFF.

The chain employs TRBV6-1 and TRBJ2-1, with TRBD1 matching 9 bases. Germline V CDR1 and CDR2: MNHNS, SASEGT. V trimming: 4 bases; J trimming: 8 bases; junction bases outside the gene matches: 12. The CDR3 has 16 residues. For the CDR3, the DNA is TGTGCCAGCAGTGCCGGATCGGGACAGGGTAGAGATGAGCAGTTCTTC. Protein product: CASSAGSGQGRDEQFF.